This is a list of T cell receptor beta chains from one sample in a study of cytomegalovirus exposure and HLA in healthy donors. Generated by immunoSEQ multiplex PCR, the TCRdb table keeps only in-frame clones and is missing some. The sample lists around 130,000 clones, about 66% occurring once. The sample taken for sequencing was PBMCs. These receptors were obtained from a young man in good health and CMV-seropositive. CDR3s include the opening cysteine and the closing phenylalanine or tryptophan. The order of the fields is V gene, J gene, CDR3 length, CDR3 protein.

TRBV7-9	TRBJ2-7	15	CASSPLFGGLSEQYF
TRBV2	TRBJ1-2	14	CASSSRGRDYGYTF
TRBV27	TRBJ2-5	14	CASNPTGGSETQYF
TRBV7-2	TRBJ2-7	14	CASSLDRGLYEQYF
TRBV27	TRBJ1-5	15	CASSSSPQGNQPQHF
TRBV29-1	TRBJ1-3	15	CSVRADSNSGNTIYF
TRBV5-1	TRBJ2-7	13	CASSLGAQYEQYF
TRBV19	TRBJ2-7	15	CASSIGTGRLYEQYF
TRBV9	TRBJ1-2	15	CASSVARDSNYGYTF
TRBV7-9	TRBJ2-7	15	CASVKHRDRSYEQYF
TRBV5-1	TRBJ2-7	14	CASSPTGGINEQYF
TRBV5-6	TRBJ1-3	15	CASSRTGKAGNTIYF
TRBV5-5	TRBJ2-7	14	CASSLARERGEQYF
TRBV6-6	.	12	CASSHASYEQYF
TRBV27	TRBJ2-1	13	CASSLELATKQFF
TRBV7-2	TRBJ2-3	16	CASSPTWGLAEDTQYF
TRBV6-5	TRBJ2-3	14	CASSHTGGPDTQYF
TRBV14	TRBJ2-3	18	CASSRKSPGGPRLDTQYF
TRBV6-5	TRBJ1-2	13	CASSPDRLYGYTF
TRBV28	TRBJ2-3	16	CASSFRQGRSTDTQYF
TRBV18	TRBJ2-7	15	CASSNSHRGWYEQYF
TRBV11-2	TRBJ2-5	14	CASSPDRLQETQYF
TRBV10-3	TRBJ2-7	15	CATQARETTSSEQYF
TRBV13	TRBJ2-1	12	CASSPGTSRQFF
TRBV5-1	TRBJ2-1	20	CASSLPGLAGALDSYNEQFF
TRBV15	TRBJ1-3	17	CATSRDRWFFSGNTIYF
TRBV29-1	TRBJ1-4	16	CSVEGAEGATNEKLFF
TRBV27	TRBJ1-3	14	CASSSAGGRNTIYF
TRBV19	TRBJ2-1	16	CASSILQGASTVEQFF
TRBV18	TRBJ1-1	15	CASSLLTAEMAEAFF
TRBV5-1	TRBJ2-7	15	CASSLGLAGSYEQYF
TRBV2	TRBJ2-7	16	CASTGLGGSLSYEQYF
TRBV29-1	TRBJ1-2	11	CSVVIGDGYTF
TRBV4-1	TRBJ2-3	15	CASSVGLAGVDTQYF
TRBV9	TRBJ1-1	16	CASSREAGGRNTEAFF
TRBV4-1	TRBJ1-2	14	CASSQPTGGYGYTF
TRBV10-3	TRBJ2-7	15	CAISGGGVQNYEQYF
TRBV7-2	TRBJ2-1	16	CASSVLSAPYGHEQFF
TRBV30	TRBJ2-7	14	CAWSGGGSSCEQYF
TRBV19	TRBJ1-5	14	CASRPGLLDQPQHF
TRBV29-1	TRBJ2-1	14	CSVNTGGDYNEQFF
TRBV2	TRBJ1-5	16	CASSLDREISNQPQHF